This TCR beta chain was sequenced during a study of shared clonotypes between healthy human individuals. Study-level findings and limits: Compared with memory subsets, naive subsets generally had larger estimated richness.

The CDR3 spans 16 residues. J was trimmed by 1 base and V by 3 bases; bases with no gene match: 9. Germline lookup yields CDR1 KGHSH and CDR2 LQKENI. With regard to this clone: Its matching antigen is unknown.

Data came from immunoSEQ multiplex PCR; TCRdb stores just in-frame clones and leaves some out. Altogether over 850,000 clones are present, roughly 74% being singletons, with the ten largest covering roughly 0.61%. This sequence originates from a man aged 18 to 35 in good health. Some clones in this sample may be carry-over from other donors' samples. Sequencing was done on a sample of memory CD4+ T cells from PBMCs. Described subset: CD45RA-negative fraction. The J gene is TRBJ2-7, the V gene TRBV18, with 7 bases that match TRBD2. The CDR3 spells CASSPRPLAASYEQYF. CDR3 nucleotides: TGTGCCAGCTCACCGCGTCCCCTAGCGGCGTCCTACGAGCAGTACTTC.